This T cell receptor beta chain was sequenced during a study of cytomegalovirus exposure and HLA in healthy donors (dated by TCRdb to about 2017). Some background on the complete study: According to an earlier analysis of 587 of the donors, 150 million to 200 million T cells yielded 90 million to 140 million unique TCR beta sequences and about 300 Gb of sequence data. An early release that covered 500 to 800 HLA-typed donors contained about 300 gigabases of sequencing data and about 84 million unique TCR sequences. Among the roughly 380 genotyped donors, about 85% belonged to the genetic ancestry cluster associated with self-reported Caucasian donors. The study aimed to test whether signatures of past pathogen exposure could be identified by cataloging public T cell receptors. The study profiled the T cell repertoires of 666 subjects by immunosequencing and related them to cytomegalovirus serostatus. Along with the approximately 670-subject first cohort, a separate validation cohort of around 110 different subjects was used. To predict cytomegalovirus infection status, the study brought together high-throughput TCR immunosequencing, statistical association of individual TCRs with disease status, and machine learning. In a later analysis, previously published TCR beta repertoires from hundreds of donors were re-analyzed and high-resolution HLA genotyping was added so that TCR occurrence patterns could be studied. The later analysis used no new phenotypic data to find candidate immune exposures, relying instead on TCR beta sequences and their occurrence across donors. In an earlier analysis of around 540 of the donors, high-throughput TCR beta sequencing was used to judge whether each TCR beta V gene segment behaved as functional or pseudogenic. Alongside the repertoire data, information on donor age, sex, ethnicity and CMV serostatus was compiled. In a later genetic analysis, genome-wide SNP genotypes for about 65% of the roughly 700 donors were used, and that subset was treated as a discovery cohort. All discovery cohort repertoires had been generated using a single sequencing platform. Class I and class II HLA loci were covered by the typing at four-digit resolution. The number of donors typed differed by locus, with about 620-630 for A, B, C, DRB1 and DQB1, roughly 550 for DQA1, about 610 for DPA1, and around 450 for DPB1. Because of strong linkage in the cohort, roughly five DR-DQ haplotypes were treated as single units for association and clustering. Among a few hundred genotyped donors of the cohort, an average of roughly 240,000 unique TCR beta nucleotide sequences were sequenced per donor, about a sixth of them non-productive. Findings and caveats that apply to the study as a whole: A further reported finding was that TCR beta sequences accurately predicted the HLA-A and HLA-B alleles for most subjects in the first cohort. Immune exposure information for the cohort was limited to CMV serostatus. Several of the top co-occurrence clusters appeared to be linked to parvovirus B19, influenza, CMV and Epstein-Barr virus, according to a later analysis. HLA typing was unavailable for some donors at each locus, so association tests used only the typed subset. The sequencing pipeline was judged likely to have produced a cluster of highly shared sequence variants as a technical artifact. Most TCR sequences were seen in very few donors, while some public TCRs were found in many individuals. According to a later analysis, TCR association rates differed among HLA loci, with DRB1 alleles showing the most associated TCRs and HLA-C alleles showing the fewest. At a false discovery rate of 0.05, a later analysis linked under 20,000 TCR beta sequences to specific HLA alleles. The 87-base-pair reads could not distinguish some IMGT-functional V segments, including TRBV6-2 and TRBV6-3, so those segments were excluded. Cytomegalovirus status was reported to be diagnosed by the classifier with high specificity and sensitivity in both the original and validation cohorts. A later genetic analysis reported fewer N-insertions in productive TCRs among donors in an Asian-associated ancestry cluster than the roughly 640-donor mean. In vitro tests confirmed that a few of the cytomegalovirus-associated TCR beta chains recognize cytomegalovirus antigens. In the study, approximately 160 TCR beta chains were listed as associated with cytomegalovirus. Broadly in line with IMGT annotations, most TCR beta V segments showed up in productive rearrangements about 90% or about 30% of the time in an earlier analysis of around 600 of the donors. A later genetic analysis associated a missense DCLRE1C variant with V-gene and J-gene trimming of TCR beta chains, and an independent cohort replicated the association. Most CMV-associated TCR beta chains appeared to be HLA-restricted in a later analysis, and the HLA associations seemed to be driven largely by CMV exposure. Compared with equally common non-associated chains, HLA-associated TCR beta chains in a later analysis were more clonally expanded and had lower generation probabilities. When HLA alleles, especially DR and DQ, strongly co-occurred, attributing TCR associations to individual alleles was difficult. The authors suggested that the approach could potentially be extended to other disease states and immunological phenotypes. Presence/absence analyses assumed roughly uniform sequencing depth across donors, an assumption that may not hold. Because counts were too low, fewer than 20 rarely observed V segments, including chromosome 9 orphons, were excluded from the earlier analysis of 587 of the donors. Correlated functional status among segregating V segments might reflect linkage disequilibrium, but an unknown experimental factor could not be ruled out. In this cohort, only TCR beta chains were sequenced, and detectable features were limited by the absence of alpha or paired-chain data.

The CDR3 spans 20 residues, from the cysteine through the phenylalanine. The retained sequence is limited to the CDR3, 60 bases, with the frame set at the first base. Compared with germline, V lacks 0 bases and J lacks 5 bases; bases without a gene match: 20. Based on the germline V gene, the CDR1 and CDR2 sequences are SGDLS and YYNGEE. This clone was seen once. Its antigen is not yet known. No much larger clone is present one base from it, and per-base qualities are unavailable. The cohort consisted of more than 650 healthy bone marrow donors. At the time of sampling, every cohort member was nominally healthy, though immune exposures that went unrecorded were likely present. The donor was CMV seronegative and was included in the group of 352 seronegative cohort members. Each donor provided a peripheral blood sample, and peripheral blood mononuclear cells were used for TCR beta sequencing. The Qiagen DNeasy Blood Extraction Kit was used to extract genomic DNA from the blood cell samples.

Receptor amplification or capture employed the immunoSEQ multiplex PCR assay. The multiplex PCR relied on a mix of 60 forward primers for TCR Vbeta segments and 13 reverse primers for TCR Jbeta segments. The CDR3 region of rearranged TCR beta genes was amplified from genomic DNA by a multiplex PCR assay. On the Illumina HiSeq System, the amplified TCR beta libraries were sequenced as 87-base-pair reads. Turning to the authors' computational methods: Across the 500 to 750 repertoires, a later analysis counted some 80 million unique TCR beta chains, approximately 12 million of which were shared by at least two donors. To remove PCR and sequencing errors, raw reads were error-corrected and collapsed into unique sequences using a nearest-neighbor algorithm that merged closely related sequences. CDR3 sequences were aligned to IMGT reference sequences to assign V, D and J gene segments. For a sequence to be retained, at least a six-nucleotide match to both a V gene segment and a J gene segment was required. A rearrangement counted as productive if the CDR3 had no stop codons and remained in frame with V and J, and every other rearrangement counted as non-productive. Following IMGT convention, CDR3 was defined as the stretch from the second conserved V-encoded cysteine up to the conserved J-encoded phenylalanine. In an earlier analysis of around 600 of the donors, sequences lacking an unambiguous match to a single V gene segment were excluded. An earlier analysis of almost 600 of the donors classified V segments as functional when productive rearrangements were above 56.7% and as segregating when the standard deviation between donors was above 5%. To diagnose cytomegalovirus status from the catalog of TCR beta chain sequences, a statistical classification framework was built. A later analysis assigned V and J genes by comparing TCR nucleotide sequences with IMGT/GENE-DB human TR gene sequences. The TCRdist pipeline was used in a later analysis to assign CDR3 sequences and most-parsimonious VDJ recombination scenarios. In a later analysis, every TCR beta chain was defined by the combination of its CDR3 amino acid sequence and its V-gene family, and reads without a unique V-gene family were dropped. A later analysis removed 592 highly shared, low-generation-probability nucleotide sequences to deal with suspected cross-contamination and a sequencing artifact. In a later analysis, a clonal expansion index was calculated for each public chain from normalized within-repertoire ranks of inferred template counts. A later analysis computed generation probabilities with a VDJ recombination model fitted to out-of-frame rearrangements, and checked the results against IGoR. In a later analysis, hypergeometric tests were used to score TCR-TCR, TCR-HLA and TCR-CMV co-occurrence, with a repertoire-size bias correction applied to TCR pairs. False discovery rates were estimated in a later analysis by permuting HLA or CMV assignments 20 times. In a later analysis, co-occurring TCRs were grouped using DBSCAN, and TCRdist sequence similarity was added for clustering within HLA-allele-positive subsets. Co-occurrence clustering excluded repertoires with fewer than 30,000 or more than 120,000 public chains, plus five with anomalous nucleotide sharing. Held by TCRdb, this immuneACCESS table contains in-frame sequences only and omits some clones. Under half of the omission traces to an unresolved V gene where checked; the cause of the rest is unknown. V, J and clone size were drawn from that table, and D and trimming were deduced from the DNA. This sample has roughly 100,000 clones in its table, and more than 65% of those were observed once. Clones ranked in the top ten supply 3.2% of the sample.

The sequence was obtained from a man in his thirties or forties in good health and CMV-seronegative. Sequencing used PBMCs. The rearranged segments are TRBV9 and TRBJ2-3; 8 junctional bases match TRBD2. The CDR3 loop reads CASSVGPSGGRAPAQDTQYF. The DNA reads as follows: TGTGCCAGCAGCGTAGGCCCCTCGGGGGGGAGGGCCCCGGCCCAAGATACGCAGTATTTT.